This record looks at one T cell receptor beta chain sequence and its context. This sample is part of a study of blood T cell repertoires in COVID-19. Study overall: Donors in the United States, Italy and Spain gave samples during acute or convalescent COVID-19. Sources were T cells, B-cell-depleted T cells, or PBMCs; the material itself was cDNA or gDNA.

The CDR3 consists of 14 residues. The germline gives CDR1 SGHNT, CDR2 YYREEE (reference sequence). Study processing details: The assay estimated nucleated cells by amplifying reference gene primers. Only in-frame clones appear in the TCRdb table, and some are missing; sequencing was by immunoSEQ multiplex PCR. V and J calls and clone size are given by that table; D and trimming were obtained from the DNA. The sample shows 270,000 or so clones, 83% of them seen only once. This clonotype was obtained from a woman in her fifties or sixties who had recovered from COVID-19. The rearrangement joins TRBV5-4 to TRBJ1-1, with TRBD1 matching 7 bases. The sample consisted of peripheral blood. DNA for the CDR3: TGTGCTTCAAACAGGGGATTGGTCGACACTGAAGCTTTCTTT. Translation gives CASNRGLVDTEAFF.